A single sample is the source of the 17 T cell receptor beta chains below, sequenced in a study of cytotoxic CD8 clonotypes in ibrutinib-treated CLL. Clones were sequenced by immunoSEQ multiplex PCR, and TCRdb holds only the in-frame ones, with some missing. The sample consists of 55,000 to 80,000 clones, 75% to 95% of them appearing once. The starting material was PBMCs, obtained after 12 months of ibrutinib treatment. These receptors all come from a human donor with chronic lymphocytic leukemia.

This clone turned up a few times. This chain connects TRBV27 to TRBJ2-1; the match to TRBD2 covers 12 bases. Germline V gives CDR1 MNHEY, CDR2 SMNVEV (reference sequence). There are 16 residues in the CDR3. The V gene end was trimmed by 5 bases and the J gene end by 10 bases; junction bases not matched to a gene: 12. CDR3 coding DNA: TGTGCCAGCAGTGTCACCGGGACTAGCGGGTCTGAGGAGCAGTTCTTC. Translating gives CASSVTGTSGSEEQFF.

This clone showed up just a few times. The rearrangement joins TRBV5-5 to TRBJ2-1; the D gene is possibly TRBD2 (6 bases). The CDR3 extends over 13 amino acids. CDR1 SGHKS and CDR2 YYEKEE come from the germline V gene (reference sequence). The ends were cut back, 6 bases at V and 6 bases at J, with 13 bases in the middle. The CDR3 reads CASKIGGSNEQFF. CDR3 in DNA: TGTGCCAGCAAAATCGGGGGATCCAATGAGCAGTTCTTC.

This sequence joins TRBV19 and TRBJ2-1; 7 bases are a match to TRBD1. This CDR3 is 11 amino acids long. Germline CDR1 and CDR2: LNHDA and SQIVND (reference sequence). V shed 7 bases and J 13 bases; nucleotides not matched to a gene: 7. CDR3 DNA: TGTGCCAGTACCCAAACAGGGGTACAGTTCTTC. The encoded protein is CASTQTGVQFF. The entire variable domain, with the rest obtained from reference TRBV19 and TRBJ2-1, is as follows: DGGITQSPKYLFRKEGQNVTLSCEQNLNHDAMYWYRQDPGQGLRLIYYSQIVNDFQKGDIAEGYSVSREKKESFPLTVTSAQKNPTAFYLCASTQTGVQFFGPGTRLTVL.

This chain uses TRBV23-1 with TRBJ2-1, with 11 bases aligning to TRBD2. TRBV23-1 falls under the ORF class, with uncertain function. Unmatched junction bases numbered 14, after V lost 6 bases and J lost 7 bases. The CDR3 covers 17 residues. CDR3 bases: TGCGCCAGCAGCCCCGGGGGACTAGCGGCGATACCTAATGAGCAGTTCTTC. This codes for CASSPGGLAAIPNEQFF.

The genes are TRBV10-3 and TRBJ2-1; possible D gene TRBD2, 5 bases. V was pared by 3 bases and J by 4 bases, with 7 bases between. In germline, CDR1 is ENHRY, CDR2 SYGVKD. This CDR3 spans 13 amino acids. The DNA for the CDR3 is TGTGCCATCAGTGAAAGAGGGTACAATGAGCAGTTCTTC. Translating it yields CAISERGYNEQFF.

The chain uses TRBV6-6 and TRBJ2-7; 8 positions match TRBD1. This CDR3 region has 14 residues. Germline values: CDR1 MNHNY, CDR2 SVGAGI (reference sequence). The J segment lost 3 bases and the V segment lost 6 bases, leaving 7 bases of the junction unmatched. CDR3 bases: TGTGCCAGCAGACCAGGGGGCGAGAACTACGAGCAGTACTTC. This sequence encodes CASRPGGENYEQYF.

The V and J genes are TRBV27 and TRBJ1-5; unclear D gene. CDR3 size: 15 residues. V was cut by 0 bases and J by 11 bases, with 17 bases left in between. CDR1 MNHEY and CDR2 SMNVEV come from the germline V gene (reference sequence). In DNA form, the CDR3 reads TGTGCCAGCAGTTTATCTTCGGGCCTAGGTACGGCCCAGCATTTT. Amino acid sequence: CASSLSSGLGTAQHF.

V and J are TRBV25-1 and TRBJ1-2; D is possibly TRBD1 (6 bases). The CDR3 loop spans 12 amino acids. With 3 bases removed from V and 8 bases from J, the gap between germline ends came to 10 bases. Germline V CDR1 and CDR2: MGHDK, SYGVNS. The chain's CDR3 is CASSDGQRGYTF. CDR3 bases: TGTGCCAGCAGTGATGGACAGCGGGGCTACACCTTC.

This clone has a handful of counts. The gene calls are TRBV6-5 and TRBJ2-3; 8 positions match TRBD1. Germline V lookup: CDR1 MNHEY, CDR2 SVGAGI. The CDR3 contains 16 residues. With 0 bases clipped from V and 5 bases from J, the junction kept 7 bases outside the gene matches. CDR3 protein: CASSYSTGDGKDTQYF. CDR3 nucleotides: TGTGCCAGCAGTTACTCGACAGGGGACGGGAAAGATACGCAGTATTTT.

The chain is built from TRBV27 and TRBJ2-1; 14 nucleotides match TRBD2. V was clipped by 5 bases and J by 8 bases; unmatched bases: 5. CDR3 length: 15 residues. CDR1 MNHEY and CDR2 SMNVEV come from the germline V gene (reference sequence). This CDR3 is CASSQGTSGSYEQFF. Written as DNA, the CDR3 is TGTGCCAGCAGTCAAGGGACTAGCGGGAGCTATGAGCAGTTCTTC.

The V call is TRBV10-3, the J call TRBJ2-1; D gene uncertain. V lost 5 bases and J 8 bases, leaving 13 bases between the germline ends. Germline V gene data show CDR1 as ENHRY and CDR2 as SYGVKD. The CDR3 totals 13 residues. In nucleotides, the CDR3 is TGTGCCATCAGTCCAAGGGTTGGAGATGAGCAGTTCTTC. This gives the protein CAISPRVGDEQFF.

Here the CDR3 reads CASSAVTGTSGRAYEQYF. CDR3 sequence (DNA): TGTGCCAGCAGTGCGGTAACCGGGACTAGCGGGAGGGCCTACGAGCAGTACTTC. The chain joins TRBV28 to TRBJ2-7, with 16 bases lining up with TRBD2. Germline V gives CDR1 MDHEN, CDR2 SYDVKM. The junction had 9 bases not matched to a gene; V was cut back by 5 bases and J by 2 bases. The CDR3 extends over 18 amino acids.

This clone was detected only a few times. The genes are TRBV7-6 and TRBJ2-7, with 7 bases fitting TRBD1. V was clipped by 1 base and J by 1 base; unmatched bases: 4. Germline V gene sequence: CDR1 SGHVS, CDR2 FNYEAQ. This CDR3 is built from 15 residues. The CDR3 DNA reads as TGTGCCAGCAGCTTAGGACAGGGAGAGTCCTACGAGCAGTACTTC. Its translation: CASSLGQGESYEQYF.

The CDR3 DNA reads TGCAGCGTTGGACAGGGGGCAAGGGAAAAACTGTTTTTT. It yields the protein CSVGQGAREKLFF. J is TRBJ1-4 and V is TRBV29-1; 10 bases map to TRBD1. The CDR3 has 13 amino acids. The junction had 4 bases not matched to a gene; V was cut back by 4 bases and J by 8 bases. Germline V lookup: CDR1 SQVTM, CDR2 ANQGSEA.

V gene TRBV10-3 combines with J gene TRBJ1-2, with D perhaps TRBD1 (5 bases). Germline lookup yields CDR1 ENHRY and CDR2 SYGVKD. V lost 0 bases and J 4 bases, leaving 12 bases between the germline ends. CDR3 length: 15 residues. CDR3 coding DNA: TGTGCCATCAGTGAGTCTGGGACGCTGGCCTATGGCTACACCTTC. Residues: CAISESGTLAYGYTF.

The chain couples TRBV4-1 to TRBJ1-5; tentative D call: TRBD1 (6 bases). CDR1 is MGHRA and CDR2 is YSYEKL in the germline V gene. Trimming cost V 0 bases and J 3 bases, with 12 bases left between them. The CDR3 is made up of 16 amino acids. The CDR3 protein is CASSQETGHYNQPQHF. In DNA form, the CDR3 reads TGCGCCAGCAGCCAAGAGACGGGACATTACAATCAGCCCCAGCATTTT.

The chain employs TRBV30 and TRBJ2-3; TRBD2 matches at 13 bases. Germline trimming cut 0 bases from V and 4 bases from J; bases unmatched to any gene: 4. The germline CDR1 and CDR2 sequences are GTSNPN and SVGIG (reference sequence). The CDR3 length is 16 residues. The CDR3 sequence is CAWSVPTSGRADTQYF. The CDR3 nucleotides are TGTGCCTGGAGTGTACCAACTAGCGGGAGGGCAGATACGCAGTATTTT.